The T cell receptor (beta chain) under discussion was sequenced for a study of T cell changes during pregnancy in multiple sclerosis. Clones were read by immunoSEQ multiplex PCR, and TCRdb kept only the in-frame ones, dropping some. This sample carries approximately 20,000 clones, around 90% of them seen once, and the ten largest clones take roughly 5%. The V gene's germline CDR1 is MGHRA and CDR2 YSYEKL. The ends were cut back, 4 bases at V and 0 bases at J, with 18 bases in the middle. The CDR3 covers 17 residues. The TCR comes from a female donor in good health, enrolled as a control in a pregnancy study. This chain joins TRBV4-1 and TRBJ2-5; D is possibly TRBD2 (7 bases). Material: CD8+ T cells from peripheral blood mononuclear cells, obtained in the second trimester of pregnancy. CDR3 nucleotides: TGCGCCAGCAGCCCCACTGGACTAGGGGGTGACCAAGAGACCCAGTACTTC. Its protein product is CASSPTGLGGDQETQYF.